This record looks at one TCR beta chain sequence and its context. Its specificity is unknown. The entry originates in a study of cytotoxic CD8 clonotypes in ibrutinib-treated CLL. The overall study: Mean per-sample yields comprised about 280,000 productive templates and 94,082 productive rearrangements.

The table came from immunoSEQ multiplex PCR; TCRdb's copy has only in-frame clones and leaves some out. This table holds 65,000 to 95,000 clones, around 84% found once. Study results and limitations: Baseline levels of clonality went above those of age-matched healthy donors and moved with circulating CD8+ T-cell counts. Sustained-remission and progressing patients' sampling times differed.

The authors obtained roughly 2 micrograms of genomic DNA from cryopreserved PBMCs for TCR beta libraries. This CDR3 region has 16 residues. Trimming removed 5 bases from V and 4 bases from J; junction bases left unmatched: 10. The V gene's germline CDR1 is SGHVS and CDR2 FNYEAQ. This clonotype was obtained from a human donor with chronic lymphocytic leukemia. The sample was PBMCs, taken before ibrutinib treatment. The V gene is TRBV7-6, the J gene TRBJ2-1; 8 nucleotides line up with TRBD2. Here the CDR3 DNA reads TGTGCCAGCAGCGAATCGGCTGGCGGGAGGTACAATGAGCAGTTCTTC. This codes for CASSESAGGRYNEQFF.